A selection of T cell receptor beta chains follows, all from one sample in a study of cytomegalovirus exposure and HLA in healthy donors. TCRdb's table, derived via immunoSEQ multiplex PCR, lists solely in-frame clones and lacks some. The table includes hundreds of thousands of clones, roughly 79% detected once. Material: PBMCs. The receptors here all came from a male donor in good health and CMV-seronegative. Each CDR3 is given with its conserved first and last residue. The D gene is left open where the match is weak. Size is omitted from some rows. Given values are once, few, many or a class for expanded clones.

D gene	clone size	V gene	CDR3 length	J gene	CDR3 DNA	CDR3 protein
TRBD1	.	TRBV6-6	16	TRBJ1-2	TGTGCCAGCAGTTACGGGCCAGGGGGACAGGACTATGGCTACACCTTC	CASSYGPGGQDYGYTF
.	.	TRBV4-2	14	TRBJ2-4	TGTGCCAGCAGCCAAGATACTAGCTGGAACATTCAGTACTTC	CASSQDTSWNIQYF
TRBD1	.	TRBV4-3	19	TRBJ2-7	TGCGCCAGCAGCCAAGACCCCCCCCCTCACAGGGGGATCTCCTACGAGCAGTACTTC	CASSQDPPPHRGISYEQYF
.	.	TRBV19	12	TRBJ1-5	TGTGCCAGTAGTCCCCGAGGGGGGGCTAAGCATTTT	CASSPRGGAKHF
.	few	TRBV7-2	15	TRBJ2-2	TGTGCCAGCAGCCTCAACAGGGGGGGGGCCGGGGAGCTGTTTTTT	CASSLNRGGAGELFF
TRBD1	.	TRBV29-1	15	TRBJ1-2	TGCAGCGTTGAAGTACTGACAGGGGGCGCGGGGGGCTACACCTTC	CSVEVLTGGAGGYTF
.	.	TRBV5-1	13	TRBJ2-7	TGCGCCAGCAGCTTGGTCAGGGGCTACGAGCAGTACTTC	CASSLVRGYEQYF
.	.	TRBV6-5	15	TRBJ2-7	TGTGCCAGCAGTTACTCGGGGGCCCATTTTTATGAGCAGTACTTC	CASSYSGAHFYEQYF
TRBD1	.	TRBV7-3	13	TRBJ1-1	TGTGCCAGCAGCTTGGGACAGGGCACTGAAGCTTTCTTT	CASSLGQGTEAFF
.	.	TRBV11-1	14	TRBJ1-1	TGTGCCAGCAGCCAGACAGGATGGAACTCTGAAGCTTTCTTT	CASSQTGWNSEAFF
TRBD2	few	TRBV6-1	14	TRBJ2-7	TGTGCCAGCAGTGACAGCGGGAGGGCCCGCGAGCAGTACTTC	CASSDSGRAREQYF
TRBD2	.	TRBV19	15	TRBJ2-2	TGTGCCAGTAGTATTACTAGCGGGAGCACCGGGGAGCTGTTTTTT	CASSITSGSTGELFF
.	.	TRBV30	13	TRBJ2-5	TGTGCCTGGACTGGGGCCAACCAAGAGACCCAGTACTTC	CAWTGANQETQYF
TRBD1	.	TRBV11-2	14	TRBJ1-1	TGTGCCAGCAGCTTGACAGGGCCGAACACTGAAGCTTTCTTT	CASSLTGPNTEAFF
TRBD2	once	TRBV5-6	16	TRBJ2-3	TGTGCCAGCAGCTTTGATAGCGGGGGGGCCACAGATACGCAGTATTTT	CASSFDSGGATDTQYF
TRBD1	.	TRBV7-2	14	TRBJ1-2	TGTGCCAGCAGCTTAGACGGGACAGCCTATGGCTACACCTTC	CASSLDGTAYGYTF